This T cell receptor beta chain emerged from a study of tumor-infiltrating lymphocytes in primary liver carcinoma. For this clonotype: The antigen remains unidentified.

The authors made TCR beta cDNA from 500 to 600 ng total RNA with a constant-region primer. Researchers made the TCR beta libraries by running three nested multiplex PCR rounds with slightly modified ARM-PCR. TRBV1-TRBV30 forward primers and a C-beta reverse primer were used in the first two PCR rounds, which each ran for approximately 10 cycles. MiXCR, run by TCRdb on the multiplex PCR reads, gives a single entry per CDR3 protein. Here the sample spans about 20,000 distinct CDR3 sequences, more than 75% being singletons. It was from about 21-30 mg of unsorted bulk tissue that RNA and DNA were co-extracted. Study outcomes and limitations: Merely some 8-25% of top clones spanned all five tumor regions.

The CDR3 is 15 amino acids. With 6 bases removed from V and 3 bases from J, the gap between germline ends came to 17 bases. The chain carries TRBV12-3 or TRBV12-4 and TRBJ2-5; no firm D call. This TCR came from a woman in her 30s with primary liver carcinoma and hepatitis B virus infection. Sample: liver tumor tissue from sampling region 2. As for subset: tumor region T2, inferior pole. The CDR3 region has the DNA TGTGCCAGCAGCACCTACCCCAAGGGCGAAGAGACCCAGTACTTC. It yields the protein CASSTYPKGEETQYF.